This T cell receptor (beta chain) was profiled in a study of cytomegalovirus exposure and HLA in healthy donors. Overall study results and limits: Analysis performed later showed TCR beta chains linked to HLA being more clonally expanded than equally common others. With later analysis, a missense DCLRE1C variant became linked to TCR beta V- and J-gene trimming. Researchers reported in a later analysis that common viral pathogens appeared linked to several top clusters.

This CDR3 comprises 14 residues. Trimming removed 0 bases from V and 5 bases from J, with 8 bases in between. A single count supports this clone. Its antigen is still unknown. The PCR employed 60 Vbeta primers together with 13 Jbeta primers. The data were produced by immunoSEQ multiplex PCR, yet TCRdb's version contains in-frame clones alone and is incomplete. The sample yields about 100,000 clones, about 75% seen once. The TCR comes from a male donor in good health and CMV-seropositive. The specimen was PBMCs. This chain uses TRBV23-1 with TRBJ1-5, with D tentatively TRBD1 (5 bases). TRBV23-1 has ORF status, its function being uncertain. The CDR3 sequence: CASSQSGRDQPQHF. The CDR3 DNA reads as TGCGCCAGCAGTCAATCAGGCAGGGATCAGCCCCAGCATTTT.